The clone carrying this T cell receptor beta chain was observed a few times. The sample originates from a study of beta chain features in type 1 diabetes. Per germline, CDR1 MNHEY and CDR2 SMNVEV (reference sequence). CDR3 size: 14 residues. V dropped 5 bases and J dropped 1 base, with 8 bases sitting between them. Of the isolated RNA, all was reverse transcribed, and so the sequenced material was expressed TCRB transcripts. The average read count of naive, central memory and regulatory T cell samples was some 3.5 million. Sequenced by immunoSEQ multiplex PCR; TCRdb stores in-frame clones only, minus some. The table lists 120,000 to 150,000 clones, 8% to 13% of them singletons.

This chain connects TRBV27 to TRBJ2-2; D might be TRBD1 (5 bases). The TCR originated in a man younger than 30 in good health. Sequenced input: naive CD4+ T cells from blood. The CDR3: CASSQGLNTGELFF. In DNA form, the CDR3 reads TGTGCCAGCAGTCAGGGTCTGAACACCGGGGAGCTGTTTTTT.